This T cell receptor (beta chain) was identified in a study of CD8 T cells in Susac syndrome. V gave up 5 bases and J gave up 13 bases, with 9 bases separating them. Germline assignment: CDR1 MDHEN and CDR2 SYDVKM. The CDR3 runs to 11 residues. cDNA came from around 0.5 to 1 ug RNA primed by random hexamers. In TCRdb, the immunoSEQ multiplex PCR reads were re-called with MiXCR into one record per CDR3 protein. The top ten clones hold less than 0.15% of a sample with a few hundred thousand distinct CDR3 sequences, 92% of them seen once. TCR beta was sequenced from blood CD8+ and CD4+ T cells. Both CD4+ and CD8+ T cells were negatively isolated, and TEMRA cells underwent FACS enrichment.

This chain uses TRBV28 with TRBJ1-6; D is unclear. The clonotype originates from a human donor with multiple sclerosis. The sample was CD8+ T cells from PBMCs. In nucleotides, the CDR3 is TGTGCCAGCAGTCCCTCTGGGCCCCTCCACTTT. Its translation: CASSPSGPLHF.